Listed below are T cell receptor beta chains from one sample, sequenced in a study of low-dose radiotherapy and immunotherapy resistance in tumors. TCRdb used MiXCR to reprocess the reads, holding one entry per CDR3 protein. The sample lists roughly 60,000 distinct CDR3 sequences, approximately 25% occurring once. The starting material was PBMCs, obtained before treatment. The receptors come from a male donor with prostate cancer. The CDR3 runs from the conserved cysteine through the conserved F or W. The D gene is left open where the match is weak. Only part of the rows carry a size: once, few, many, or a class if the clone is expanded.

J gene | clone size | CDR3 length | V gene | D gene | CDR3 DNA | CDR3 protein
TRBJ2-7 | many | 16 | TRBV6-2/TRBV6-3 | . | TGTGCCAGCAGTGTGATGTCCCAGGGGGGGGCGTACGAGCAGTACTTC | CASSVMSQGGAYEQYF
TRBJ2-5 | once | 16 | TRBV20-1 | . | TGCAGTGCTAGACGAGGGGCGGGTGGGGCCAGGGAGACCCAGTACTTC | CSARRGAGGARETQYF
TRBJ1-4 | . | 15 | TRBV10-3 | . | TGTGCCACACAGGCGGGTGCAACTAATGAAAAACTGTTTCTTTTT | CATQAGATNEKLFLF
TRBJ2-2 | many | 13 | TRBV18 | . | TGTGCCAGCTCAGAAGACAGCACCGGGGAGCTGTTTTTT | CASSEDSTGELFF
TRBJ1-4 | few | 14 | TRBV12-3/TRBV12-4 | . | TGTGCCAGCACCCTGGGGGCAACTAATGAAAAACTGTTTTTT | CASTLGATNEKLFF
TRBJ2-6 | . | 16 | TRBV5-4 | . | TGTGCCAGCAGCTTGGCCGCAGGGTATGGGGCCAACGTCCTGACTTTC | CASSLAAGYGANVLTF
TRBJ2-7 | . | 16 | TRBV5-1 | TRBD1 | TGCGCCAGCAGCCGGCGCGCAGGACAGGGTGGCTACGAGCAGTACTTC | CASSRRAGQGGYEQYF
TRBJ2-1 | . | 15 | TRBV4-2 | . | TGTGCCAGCAGCCAAAGTGGCTCAACAGACAATGAGCAGTTCTTC | CASSQSGSTDNEQFF
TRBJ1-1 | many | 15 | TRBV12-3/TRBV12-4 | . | TGTGCCAGCAGGGACAGCCGAATACTGAACACTGAAGCTTTCTTT | CASRDSRILNTEAFF
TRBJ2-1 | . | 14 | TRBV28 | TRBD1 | TGTGCCAGCAGTGGACAGGGCCTTAGGAATGAGCAGTTCTTC | CASSGQGLRNEQFF
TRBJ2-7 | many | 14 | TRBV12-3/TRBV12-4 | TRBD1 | TGTGCCAGCAGCACCGGGACAGGGGCCTACGAGCAGTACTTC | CASSTGTGAYEQYF
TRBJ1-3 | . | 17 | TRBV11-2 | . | TGTGCCATCAGCTTCGGGGCAGGGTCCTTCGGAGGAAACACCATATATTTT | CAISFGAGSFGGNTIYF
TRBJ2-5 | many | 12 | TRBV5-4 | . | TGTGCCAGCAGCGGCAGGGCAGAGACCCAGTACTTC | CASSGRAETQYF
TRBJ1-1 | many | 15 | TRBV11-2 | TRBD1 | TGTGCCAGCAGCTTGGGTTTAGGACAGGGAAACATGGCTTTCTTT | CASSLGLGQGNMAFF
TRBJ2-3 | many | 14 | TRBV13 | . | TGTGCCAGCAGTCCCGGTAGGGCGTTGGATACGCAGTATTTT | CASSPGRALDTQYF
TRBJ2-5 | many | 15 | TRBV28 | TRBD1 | TGTGCCAGCAGTGTGGGGACAGGGGGCAGGGAGACCCAGTACTTC | CASSVGTGGRETQYF
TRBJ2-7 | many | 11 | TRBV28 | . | TGTGCCAGCAGTTTGGGATACGAGCAGTACTTC | CASSLGYEQYF
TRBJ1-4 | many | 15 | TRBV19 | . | TGTGCCAGTAGTCCCGGTAGGAGGGCTAATGAAAAACTGTTTTTT | CASSPGRRANEKLFF
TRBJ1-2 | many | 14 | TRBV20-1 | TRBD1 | TGCAGTGCCCGACCCTCAGGGGGGGACTATGGCTACACCTTC | CSARPSGGDYGYTF
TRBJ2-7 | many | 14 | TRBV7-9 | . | TGTGCCAGCAGACCTTTTGGGGCCTCCTACGAGCAGTACTTC | CASRPFGASYEQYF
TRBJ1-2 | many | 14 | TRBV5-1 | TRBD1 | TGCGCCAGCAGCGGGGGACAGCTTAACTATGGCTACACCTTC | CASSGGQLNYGYTF
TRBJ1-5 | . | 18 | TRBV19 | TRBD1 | TGTGCCAGTAGTATTGAGGGACAGTTGGGCTATAGCAATCAGCCCCAGCATTTT | CASSIEGQLGYSNQPQHF
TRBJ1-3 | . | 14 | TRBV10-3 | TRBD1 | TGTGCCATCAGACAGGGGGCGACGGGAAACACCATATATTTT | CAIRQGATGNTIYF
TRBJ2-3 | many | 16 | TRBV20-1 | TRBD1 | TGCAGTGCTAGGAAGACCGGGACAGTCTACACAGATACGCAGTATTTT | CSARKTGTVYTDTQYF
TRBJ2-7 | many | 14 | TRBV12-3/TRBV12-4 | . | TGTGCCAGCACCCCAAGCGGCAGGGCCTACGAGCAGTACTTC | CASTPSGRAYEQYF
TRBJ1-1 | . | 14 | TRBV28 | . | TGTGCCAGCAGTTTTGGAGGTAGGGACACTGAAGCTTTCTTT | CASSFGGRDTEAFF
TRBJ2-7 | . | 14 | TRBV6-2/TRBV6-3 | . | TGTGCCAGCACCTACAGGGATTCCTCCTACGAGCAGTACTTC | CASTYRDSSYEQYF
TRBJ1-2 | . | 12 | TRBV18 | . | TGTGCCAGCTCACTTGCTAACTATGGCTACACCTTC | CASSLANYGYTF
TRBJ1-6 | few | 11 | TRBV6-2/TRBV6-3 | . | TGTGCCAGCAGTGAAGTGGGTTCCCTCCACTTT | CASSEVGSLHF
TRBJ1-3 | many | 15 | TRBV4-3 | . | TGCGCCAGCAGCCAAGAGCTGGACTCTGGAAACACCATATATTTT | CASSQELDSGNTIYF
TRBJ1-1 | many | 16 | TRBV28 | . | TGTGCCAGCAACCCCCCGCCCCGGACATCTAACACTGAAGCTTTCTTT | CASNPPPRTSNTEAFF
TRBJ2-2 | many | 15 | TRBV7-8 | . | TGTGCCAGCAACCCACCGAGGGCTTTCACCGGGGAGCTGTTTTTT | CASNPPRAFTGELFF
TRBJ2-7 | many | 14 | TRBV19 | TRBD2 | TGTGCCAGTACCGTGACTAGCGGGAGAACCGAGCAGTACTTC | CASTVTSGRTEQYF
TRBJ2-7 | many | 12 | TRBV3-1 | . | TGTGCCAGCAGCCAGGGAGGACCCTCACTCTACTTC | CASSQGGPSLYF
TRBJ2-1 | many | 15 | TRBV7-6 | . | TGTGCCAGCAGCCCGCGGGCTAGCTACCACAATGAGCAGTTCTTC | CASSPRASYHNEQFF
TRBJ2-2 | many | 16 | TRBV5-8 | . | TGTGCCAGCAGCTTGTTCGGCAAGGCGAACACCGGGGAGCTGTTTTTT | CASSLFGKANTGELFF
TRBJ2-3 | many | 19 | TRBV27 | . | TGTGCCAGCAGTTCCCGTCGGGATAGGGCCGCGGGTGGTACAGATACGCAGTATTTT | CASSSRRDRAAGGTDTQYF
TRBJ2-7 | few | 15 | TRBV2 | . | TGTGCCAGCAGTGACCTCCCCTCTCCCAGGGGCGAGCAGTACTTC | CASSDLPSPRGEQYF
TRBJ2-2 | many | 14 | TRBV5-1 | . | TGCGCCAGCAGCTTGGGGCTCAAAGCCGGGGAGCTGTTTTTT | CASSLGLKAGELFF
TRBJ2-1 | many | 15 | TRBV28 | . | TGTGCCAGCAGTTCCACTAGCCATGTCGTCAATGAGCAGTTCTTC | CASSSTSHVVNEQFF
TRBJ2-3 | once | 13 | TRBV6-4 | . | TGTGCCAGCAGTGACAAAGCCACAGATACGCAGTATTTT | CASSDKATDTQYF
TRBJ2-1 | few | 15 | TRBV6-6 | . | TGTGCCACCCAGGGCGGGGGGACAGTTAACAATGAGCAGTTCTTC | CATQGGGTVNNEQFF
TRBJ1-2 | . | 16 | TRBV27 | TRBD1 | TGTGCCAGCAGTCCCTCCCGGGGACAGGGACGCTATGGCTACACCTTC | CASSPSRGQGRYGYTF
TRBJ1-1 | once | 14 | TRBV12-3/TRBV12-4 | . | TGTGCCAGCAGCGACACGGGGGGGAACACTGAAGCTTTCTTT | CASSDTGGNTEAFF
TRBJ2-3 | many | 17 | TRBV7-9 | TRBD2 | TGTGCTAACGCCAAAACGATTAGCGGGGCACGGGGGGATACGCAGTATTTT | CANAKTISGARGDTQYF
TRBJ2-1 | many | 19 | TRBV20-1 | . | TGCAGTGCTGCCACAGACGTATTCGTTACGGACCTCAAATACAATGAGCAGTTCTTC | CSAATDVFVTDLKYNEQFF
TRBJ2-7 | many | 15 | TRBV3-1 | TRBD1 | TGTGCCAGCAGCCAAGTGGGGACAGGGACCGACGAGCAGTACTTC | CASSQVGTGTDEQYF
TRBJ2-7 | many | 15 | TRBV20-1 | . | TGCAGTGCTAGAGATGCGGGGATAACTTCCTACGAGCAGTACTTC | CSARDAGITSYEQYF
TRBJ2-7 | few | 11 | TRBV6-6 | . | TGTGCCAGCAGCCGTCTGGGAGAGCAGTACTTC | CASSRLGEQYF
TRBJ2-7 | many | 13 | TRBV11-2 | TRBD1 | TGTGCCAGCAGCTACAGGGGGCTTGACGAGCAGTACTTC | CASSYRGLDEQYF
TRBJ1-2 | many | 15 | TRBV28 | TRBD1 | TGTGCCAGCAGACCTACGACAGGGGGGCAATATGGCTACACCTTC | CASRPTTGGQYGYTF
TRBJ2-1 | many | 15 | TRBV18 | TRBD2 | TGTGCCAGCTCCCTGGGTAGCGGGGCTTACAATGAGCAGTTCTTC | CASSLGSGAYNEQFF
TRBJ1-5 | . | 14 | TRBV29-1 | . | TGCAGCGTTGAATGGGACGGGGGAAATCAGCCCCAGCATTTT | CSVEWDGGNQPQHF
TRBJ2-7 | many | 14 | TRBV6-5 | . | TGTGCCAGCAGTTACTCGAGCGGTACCTACGAGCAGTACTTC | CASSYSSGTYEQYF
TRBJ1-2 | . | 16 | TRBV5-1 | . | TGCGCCAGCAGCTTGGCTGGCCCGGGGACCAACTATGGCTACACCTTC | CASSLAGPGTNYGYTF
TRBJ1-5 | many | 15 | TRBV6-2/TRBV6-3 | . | TGTGCCAGCAGTGAACAGGGCGCCTCGGGTCAGCCCCAGCATTTT | CASSEQGASGQPQHF
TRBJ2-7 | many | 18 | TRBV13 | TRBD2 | TGTGCCAGCAGCCCCGCCGGGGCTACTAGCGGTCGAGCCTACGAGCAGTACTTC | CASSPAGATSGRAYEQYF
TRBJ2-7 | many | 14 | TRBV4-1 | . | TGCGCCAGCAGCTCGTCGAGGGGCAGCTACGAGCAGTACTTC | CASSSSRGSYEQYF
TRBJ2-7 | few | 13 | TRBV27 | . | TGTGCCAGCAGTTCCAGGGGGGCGCTGGAGCAGTACTTC | CASSSRGALEQYF